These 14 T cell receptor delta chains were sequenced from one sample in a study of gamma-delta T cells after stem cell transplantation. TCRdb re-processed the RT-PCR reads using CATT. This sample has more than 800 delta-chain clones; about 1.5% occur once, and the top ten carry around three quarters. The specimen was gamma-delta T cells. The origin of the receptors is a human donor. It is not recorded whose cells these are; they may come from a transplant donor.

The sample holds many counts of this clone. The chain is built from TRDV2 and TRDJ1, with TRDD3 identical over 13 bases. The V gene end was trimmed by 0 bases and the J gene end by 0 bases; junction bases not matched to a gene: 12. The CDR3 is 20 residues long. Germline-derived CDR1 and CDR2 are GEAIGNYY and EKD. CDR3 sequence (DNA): TGTGCCTGTGACACCTTACTGGGGGATACGCAAAATCACCACACCGATAAACTCATCTTT. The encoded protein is CACDTLLGDTQNHHTDKLIF.

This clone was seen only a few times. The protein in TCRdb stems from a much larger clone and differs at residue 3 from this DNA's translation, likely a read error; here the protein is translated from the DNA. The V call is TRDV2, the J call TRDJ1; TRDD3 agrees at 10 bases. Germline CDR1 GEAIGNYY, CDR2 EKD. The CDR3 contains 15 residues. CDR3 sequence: CASDSLGDRSDKLIF. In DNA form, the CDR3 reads TGTGCCTCTGACAGTCTGGGGGATAGATCCGATAAACTCATCTTT.

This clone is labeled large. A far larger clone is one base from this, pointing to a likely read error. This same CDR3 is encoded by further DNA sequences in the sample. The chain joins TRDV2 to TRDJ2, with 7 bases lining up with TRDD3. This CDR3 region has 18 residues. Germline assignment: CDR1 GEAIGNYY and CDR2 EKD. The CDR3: CACDTLGATPSLTAQLFF. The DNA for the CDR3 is TGTGCCTGCGACACTCTGGGGGCCACCCCCTCTTTGACAGCACAACTCTTCTTT.

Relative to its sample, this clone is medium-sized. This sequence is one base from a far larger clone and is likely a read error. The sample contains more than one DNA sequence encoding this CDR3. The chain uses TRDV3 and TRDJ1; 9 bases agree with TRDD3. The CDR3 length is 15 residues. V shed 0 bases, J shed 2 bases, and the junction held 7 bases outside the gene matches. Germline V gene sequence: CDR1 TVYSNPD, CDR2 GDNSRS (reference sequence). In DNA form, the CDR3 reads TGTGCCTTTAGCCCTACTGGGGGACTTACCGATAAACTCATCTTT. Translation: CAFSPTGGLTDKLIF.

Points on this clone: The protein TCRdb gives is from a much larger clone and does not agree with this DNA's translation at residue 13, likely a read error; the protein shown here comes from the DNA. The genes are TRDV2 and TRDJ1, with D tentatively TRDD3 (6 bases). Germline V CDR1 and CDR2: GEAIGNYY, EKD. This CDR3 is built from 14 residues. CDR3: CACDLMGMSLKLTF. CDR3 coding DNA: TGTGCCTGTGATCTTATGGGGATGTCTTTAAAACTCACCTTT.

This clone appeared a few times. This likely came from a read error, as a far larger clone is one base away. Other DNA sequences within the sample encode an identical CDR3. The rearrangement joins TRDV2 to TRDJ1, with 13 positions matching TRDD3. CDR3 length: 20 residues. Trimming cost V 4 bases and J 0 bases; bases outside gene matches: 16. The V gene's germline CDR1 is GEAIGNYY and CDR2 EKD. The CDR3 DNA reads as TGTGCCTGTGATGCCGTACTGGGGGATACGCAAAATCACCACACCGATAAACTCATCTTT. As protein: CACDAVLGDTQNHHTDKLIF.

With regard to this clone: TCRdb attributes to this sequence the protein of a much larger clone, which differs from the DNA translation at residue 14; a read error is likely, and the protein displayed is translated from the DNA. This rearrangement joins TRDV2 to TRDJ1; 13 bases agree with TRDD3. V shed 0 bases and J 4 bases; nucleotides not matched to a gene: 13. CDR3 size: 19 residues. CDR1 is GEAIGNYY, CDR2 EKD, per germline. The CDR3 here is CACDTLLGDTPTGSDKLIF. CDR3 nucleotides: TGTGCCTGTGACACCTTACTGGGGGATACGCCTACGGGCAGCGATAAACTCATCTTT.

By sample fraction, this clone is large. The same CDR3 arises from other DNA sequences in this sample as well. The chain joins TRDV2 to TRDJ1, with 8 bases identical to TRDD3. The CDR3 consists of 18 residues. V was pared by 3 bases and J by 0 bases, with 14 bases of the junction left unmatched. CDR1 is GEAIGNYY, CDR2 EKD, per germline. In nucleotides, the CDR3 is TGTGCCTGTGACTCTATGGGGGATGGCAACGTGTACACCGATAAACTCATCTTT. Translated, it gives CACDSMGDGNVYTDKLIF.

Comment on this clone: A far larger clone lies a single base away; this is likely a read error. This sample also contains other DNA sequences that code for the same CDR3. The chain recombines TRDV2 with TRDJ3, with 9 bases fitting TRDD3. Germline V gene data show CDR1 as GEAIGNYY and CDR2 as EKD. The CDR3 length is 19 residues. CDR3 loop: CACSKLGEQTSWDTRQMFF. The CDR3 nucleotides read TGTGCCTGTTCGAAACTGGGGGAGCAGACCTCCTGGGACACCCGGCAGATGTTTTTC.

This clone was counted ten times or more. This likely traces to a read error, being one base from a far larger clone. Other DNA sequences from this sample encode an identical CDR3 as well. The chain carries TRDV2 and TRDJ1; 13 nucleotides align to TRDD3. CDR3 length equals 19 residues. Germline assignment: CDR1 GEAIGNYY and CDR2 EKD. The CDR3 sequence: CACDTLLGDTPTGTDKLIF. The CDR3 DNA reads TGTGCCTGCGACACCTTACTGGGGGATACGCCTACGGGCACCGATAAACTCATCTTT.

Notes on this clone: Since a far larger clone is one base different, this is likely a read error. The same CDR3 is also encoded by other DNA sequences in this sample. The CDR3 region has the DNA TGTGCCTGTGACCCACTACTGGGGGACACCGATAAACTCATCTTT. Its protein is CACDPLLGDTDKLIF. The chain is built from TRDV2 and TRDJ1; 8 bases fit TRDD3. Trimming took 3 bases from V and 0 from J; bases not matched to a gene: 5. Looked up from germline, CDR1 is GEAIGNYY and CDR2 is EKD. This CDR3 has 15 amino acids.

The DNA for the CDR3 is TGTGCCTGTGACCTACTGGGGGATACTAGCTCCTGGGACACCCGACAGATGTTTTTC. Its translation is CACDLLGDTSSWDTRQMFF. This chain links TRDV2 with TRDJ3, with TRDD3 matching over 12 bases. The ends lost 3 bases at V and 0 bases at J; junction bases unmatched: 5. From germline, CDR1 is GEAIGNYY and CDR2 EKD. This CDR3 has 19 residues.

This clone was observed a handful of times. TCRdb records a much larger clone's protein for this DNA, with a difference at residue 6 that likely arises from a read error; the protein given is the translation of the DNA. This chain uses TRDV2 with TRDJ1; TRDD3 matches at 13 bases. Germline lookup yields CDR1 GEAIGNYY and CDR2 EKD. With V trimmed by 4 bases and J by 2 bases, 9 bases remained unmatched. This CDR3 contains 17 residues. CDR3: CACERPVLGDTTDKLIF. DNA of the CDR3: TGTGCCTGTGAAAGACCCGTACTGGGGGATACGACCGATAAACTCATCTTT.

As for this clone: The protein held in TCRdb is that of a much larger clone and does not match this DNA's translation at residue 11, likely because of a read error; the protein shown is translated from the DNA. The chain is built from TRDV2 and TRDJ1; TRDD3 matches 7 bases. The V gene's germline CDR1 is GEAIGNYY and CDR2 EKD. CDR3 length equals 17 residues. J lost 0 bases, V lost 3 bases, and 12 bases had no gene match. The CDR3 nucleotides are TGTGCCTGTGACCCCGTTGGGGGGGATCTCTACACCGATAAACTCATCTTT. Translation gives CACDPVGGDLYTDKLIF.